The 21 T cell receptor beta chains in this list originate from one sample, sequenced in a study of shared clonotypes between healthy human individuals. Sequencing used immunoSEQ multiplex PCR; TCRdb keeps in-frame clones, though not all of them. The sample yields about 1.5 million clones, roughly 96% seen once. Sequenced sample: naive CD4+ T cells sorted from blood. Stated subset: CD45RA+ positively selected. The receptor source for this set is a man aged 30 to 39 in good health.

The rearrangement links TRBV7-2 to TRBJ1-5; D unresolved. V gave up 6 bases and J gave up 7 bases, with 13 bases separating them. The CDR3 spans 13 residues. Germline assignment: CDR1 SGHTA and CDR2 FQGNSA. The CDR3 loop reads CASSSGVSQPQHF. CDR3 nucleotide sequence: TGTGCCAGCAGTTCCGGGGTGAGCCAGCCCCAGCATTTT.

Written as DNA, the CDR3 is TGTGCCAGCAGCTTTTCGACAGGGACCGAGACCCAGTACTTC. Translating gives CASSFSTGTETQYF. The chain employs TRBV7-9 and TRBJ2-5; 7 positions agree with TRBD1. This CDR3 is built from 14 residues. CDR1 and CDR2 (germline): SEHNR, FQNEAQ (reference sequence). The trim removed 3 bases at V and 5 bases at J, leaving 6 bases unmatched. Full variable domain (outside the CDR3, taken from reference TRBV7-9 and TRBJ2-5): DTGVSQNPRHKITKRGQNVTFRCDPISEHNRLYWYRQTLGQGPEFLTYFQNEAQLEKSRLLSDRFSAERPKGSFSTLEIQRTEQGDSAMYLCASSFSTGTETQYFGPGTRLLVL.

The chain joins TRBV4-3 to TRBJ2-2; D is unresolved. From germline, CDR1 is LGHNA and CDR2 YSLEER. The CDR3 has 17 amino acids. Trimming left V 1 base short and J 1 base short, with 13 bases between. In nucleotides, the CDR3 is TGCGCCAGCAGCCAAGGAGGTTCGGCTAGGAACACCGGGGAGCTGTTTTTT. Amino acids: CASSQGGSARNTGELFF.

The sample holds a few counts of this clone. This rearrangement joins TRBV14 to TRBJ1-1; the D gene is possibly TRBD1 (5 bases). V was cut by 4 bases and J by 4 bases, with 13 bases left in between. The CDR3 extends over 14 amino acids. The V gene's germline CDR1 is SGHDN and CDR2 FVKESK. The CDR3 sequence is CASSLRRGSTEAFF. The CDR3 DNA reads TGTGCCAGCAGCCTCCGCCGGGGGAGCACTGAAGCTTTCTTT.

V gene TRBV10-3 combines with J gene TRBJ2-1; D might be TRBD1 or TRBD2, each matching 5 bases. V was shortened by 2 bases and J by 7 bases, with 18 bases between the two germline ends. Germline V gene sequence: CDR1 ENHRY, CDR2 SYGVKD. The CDR3 spans 16 residues. CDR3 region: CAISEAGATQPNEQFF. For the CDR3, the DNA is TGTGCCATCAGTGAGGCCGGGGCCACCCAACCGAATGAGCAGTTCTTC.

This clone was observed a single time. The rearrangement joins TRBV19 to TRBJ1-2; D is uncertain. In germline, CDR1 is LNHDA, CDR2 SQIVND (reference sequence). The CDR3 runs 14 residues. V lost 4 bases, J lost 2 bases, and 11 bases lay in between. The CDR3 region is CASSSIGRNYGYTF. CDR3 nucleotide sequence: TGTGCCAGTAGTAGTATCGGACGGAACTATGGCTACACCTTC.

The chain combines TRBV4-1 with TRBJ2-7; 9 nucleotides match TRBD1. V lost 1 base and J lost 3; bases outside the gene matches: 13. CDR3 size: 18 residues. Per germline, CDR1 MGHRA and CDR2 YSYEKL. The DNA of the CDR3 is TGCGCCAGCAGCCAAGGGGGGACAGGGCCCGTCTTAAGCTACGAGCAGTACTTC. It specifies CASSQGGTGPVLSYEQYF.

This chain uses TRBV9 with TRBJ2-7; D ambiguous. The CDR3 runs 12 residues. V was cut by 1 base and J by 6 bases, with 8 bases left in between. Germline CDR1 reads SGDLS; CDR2 reads YYNGEE. The CDR3 protein is CASSVSGGEQYF. The DNA for the CDR3 is TGTGCCAGCAGCGTATCAGGCGGCGAGCAGTACTTC.

The gene calls are TRBV5-1 and TRBJ1-1; no definite D call. Germline V gene sequence: CDR1 SGHRS, CDR2 YFSETQ. This CDR3 has 15 amino acids. Trimming stripped 4 bases from V and 1 base from J, with 14 bases between. DNA of the CDR3: TGCGCCAGCAGCCTCCGGGAAGTTCCGAACACTGAAGCTTTCTTT. It yields the protein CASSLREVPNTEAFF.

The rearrangement links TRBV7-2 to TRBJ2-3; D is possibly TRBD2 (6 bases). V shed 5 bases and J shed 1 base, with 10 bases lying between them. The CDR3 length is 14 residues. In germline, CDR1 is SGHTA, CDR2 FQGNSA. This CDR3 is CASSPGRGTDTQYF. CDR3 in DNA: TGTGCCAGCAGCCCCGGGAGAGGCACAGATACGCAGTATTTT. Drawing the rest from reference TRBV7-2 and TRBJ2-3, the complete variable domain is GAGVSQSPSNKVTEKGKDVELRCDPISGHTALYWYRQSLGQGLEFLIYFQGNSAPDKSGLPSDRFSAERTGGSVSTLTIQRTQQEDSAVYLCASSPGRGTDTQYFGPGTRLTVL.

In DNA, the CDR3 is TGTGCCAGCAAAGTGACAGAAAATAGCAATCAGCCCCAGCATTTT. Translating it yields CASKVTENSNQPQHF. The chain carries TRBV6-5 and TRBJ1-5, with D possibly TRBD1 on 5 matching bases. Germline V gene data show CDR1 as MNHEY and CDR2 as SVGAGI. The CDR3 covers 15 residues. Trimming stripped 7 bases from V and 0 bases from J, with 13 bases between.

The chain links TRBV7-9 to TRBJ2-7; 11 positions match TRBD2. CDR3 size: 15 residues. CDR1 and CDR2 (germline): SEHNR, FQNEAQ (reference sequence). J lost 4 bases, V lost 4 bases, and 6 bases had no gene match. DNA for the CDR3: TGTGCCAGCAGCTCCCGGACTAGCGGGCGGTACGAGCAGTACTTC. As protein: CASSSRTSGRYEQYF.

CDR3 in amino acids: CASIRLSVLGINEQFF. The DNA of the CDR3 is TGCGCCAGCATACGACTAAGTGTGTTGGGGATCAATGAGCAGTTCTTC. J is TRBJ2-1 and V is TRBV10-2; a weak D match, TRBD2 (5 bases). The CDR3 has 16 residues. Germline V gene data show CDR1 as WSHSY and CDR2 as SAAADI. The V end was cut by 7 bases, the J end by 6 bases, with 22 bases between.

The rearrangement links TRBV6-4 to TRBJ2-3; TRBD2 is a possible D gene (6 bases). This CDR3 spans 11 amino acids. Trimming took off 6 bases at V and 5 bases at J, with 6 bases between the two ends. The germline gives CDR1 MRHNA, CDR2 SNTAGT. This CDR3 reads CASRAGDTQYF. The CDR3, as DNA: TGTGCCAGCAGAGCGGGAGATACGCAGTATTTT.

Concerning this clone itself: Other DNA sequences in the sample encode the same CDR3. The gene calls are TRBV20-1 and TRBJ2-7; unclear D gene. CDR1 is DFQATT, CDR2 SNEGSKA, per germline (reference sequence). This CDR3 region has 10 residues. Between the trimmed V and J ends, which lost 3 bases and 6 bases, there was a span of 6 bases. In DNA form, the CDR3 reads TGCAGTGCTAGCCGCGCCGAGCAGTACTTC. Translation gives CSASRAEQYF.

This clone was detected only once. The chain is built from TRBV10-3 and TRBJ1-1, with D hard to call. The V and J ends lost 2 bases and 3 bases respectively, with 7 bases between them. This CDR3 is 13 amino acids long. Per the germline V gene, CDR1 is ENHRY and CDR2 is SYGVKD. CDR3 in DNA: TGTGCCATCAGTGAGATGGCGCACACTGAAGCTTTCTTT. The encoded protein is CAISEMAHTEAFF.

As to this clone: This sample includes further DNA sequences coding for the same CDR3. The chain employs TRBV19 and TRBJ1-2; D possibly corresponds to TRBD1 (5 bases). CDR1 and CDR2 (germline): LNHDA, SQIVND (reference sequence). This CDR3 has 11 amino acids. V lost 8 bases and J lost 4, with 8 bases in between. The CDR3 bases are TGTGCCAGTGGCGGGACCTATGGCTACACCTTC. Protein sequence: CASGGTYGYTF.

This clone was seen only once. V is TRBV5-1 and J is TRBJ2-2; D ambiguous. CDR3 length equals 13 residues. The V gene lost 4 bases and the J gene lost 4 bases, with 8 bases spanning the gap. Germline values: CDR1 SGHRS, CDR2 YFSETQ. The CDR3: CASSDDPTGELFF. The CDR3, as DNA: TGCGCCAGCAGCGACGACCCCACCGGGGAGCTGTTTTTT.

The chain couples TRBV6-1 to TRBJ2-2; D call uncertain. The length of the CDR3 is 13 residues. Trimming took off 4 bases at V and 8 bases at J, with 11 bases between the two ends. Germline V lookup: CDR1 MNHNS, CDR2 SASEGT. The CDR3 region is CASSAQLVGELFF. The CDR3 DNA reads as TGTGCCAGCAGTGCTCAATTAGTAGGGGAGCTGTTTTTT.

This clone appeared a single time. The rearrangement joins TRBV18 to TRBJ2-3; D remains ambiguous. The V gene lost 3 bases and the J gene lost 3 bases, with 7 bases spanning the gap. Looked up from germline, CDR1 is KGHSH and CDR2 is LQKENI. The CDR3 runs to 13 residues. CDR3: CASSPAFTDTQYF. The CDR3 DNA sequence: TGTGCCAGCTCACCGGCCTTTACAGATACGCAGTATTTT.

Comment on this clone: The conserved final phenylalanine or tryptophan is absent from the CDR3, which likely points to a read error. The DNA is omitted, as the CDR3 cannot be located on it reliably, and the CDR3 follows TCRdb's listing. The chain joins TRBV27 to TRBJ1-2. Germline values: CDR1 MNHEY, CDR2 SMNVEV (reference sequence). The CDR3 contains 13 residues when both ends are counted. The CDR3 sequence: CASRPKPGLALFI.